This TCR beta chain was profiled in a study of T cell responses to AZD1222 COVID-19 vaccine. The study, taken as a whole, reports: Breadth and depth of Spike-specific TCRs rose after two AZD1222 doses. Baseline seropositives among AZD1222 recipients totaled only five to seven. Donors were largely white British and mainly female; clonal diversity was possibly underestimated.

Libraries were prepared by immunoSEQ multiplex PCR; TCRdb keeps only in-frame clonotypes and omits some of them. This table holds under 75,000 clones, about 85% found once. CDR3 length: 16 residues. CDR1 and CDR2 from the germline V gene are LNHDA and SQIVND (reference sequence). V lost 6 bases, J lost 2 bases, and 19 bases lay in between. This clone has just a few counts. Its antigen is undetermined. This specimen consisted of peripheral blood, obtained on day 0 of AZD1222 vaccination. The receptor comes from an adult in good health. J is TRBJ2-5 and V is TRBV19, with D possibly being TRBD1 (5 bases). For the CDR3, the DNA is TGTGCCAGTAGCCTTAACCTACCGAAGGGGCAAGAGACCCAGTACTTC. Translation gives CASSLNLPKGQETQYF.